This T cell receptor beta chain stems from a study of T cell repertoires in MIS-A myocarditis. Produced via immunoSEQ multiplex PCR; TCRdb's table is partial and in-frame only. The sample lists about 10,000 clones, roughly 91% seen once, with approximately 2% in the top ten. Trimming took 1 base from V and 3 from J, leaving 11 bases between them. The germline V gene encodes CDR1 LGHNA and CDR2 YSLEER. CDR3 length: 15 amino acids. V is TRBV4-3 and J is TRBJ2-3; D uncertain. The TCR sequence derives from a man younger than 35 with fulminant myocarditis from multisystem inflammatory syndrome in adults (MIS-A) after COVID-19. Sequences were obtained from thoracic lymph node tissue obtained at autopsy. CDR3 sequence reads: CASSQGPLLTDTQYF. CDR3 DNA sequence: TGCGCCAGCAGCCAAGGGCCCCTGTTGACAGATACGCAGTATTTT.